This T cell receptor beta chain originates from a study of CD4 and CD8 cells across lung adenocarcinoma regions. The patients had localized lung adenocarcinoma, a non-small cell subtype. This clonotype was seen a few times. There are 15 residues in the CDR3. V lost 0 bases, J lost 13 bases, and 11 bases stayed unmatched. Germline CDR1 reads MNHEY; CDR2 reads SMNVEV (reference sequence). From the PCR reads, TCRdb called clonotypes with MiXCR, one entry per CDR3 protein. The data contain under 8,000 distinct CDR3 sequences, roughly 50% of them singletons. The V and J genes are TRBV27 and TRBJ2-1; TRBD1 agrees at 8 bases. The sequence came from a male donor with lung adenocarcinoma. The CD4 and CD8 labels of this study may be unreliable. The sequenced sample was CD8+ T cells from the center of a lung tumor. In DNA form, the CDR3 reads TGTGCCAGCAGTTTATCGACAGGGGTGGGGGAGACCCAGTTCTTC. This encodes CASSLSTGVGETQFF.